One and the same sample provided the 8 T cell receptor beta chains below, sequenced in a study of technical replicates of blood from several donors. Assay used: immunoSEQ multiplex PCR; TCRdb lists only in-frame clones, some missing. The table shows more than 15,000 clones, with about 89% occurring only once. Sequencing was performed on PBMCs. Every receptor here comes from a human donor in good health.

The rearrangement links TRBV19 to TRBJ2-7, with D tentatively TRBD1 (6 bases). Per germline, CDR1 LNHDA and CDR2 SQIVND (reference sequence). The length of the CDR3 is 15 residues. The germline V and J ends were trimmed by 3 bases and 3 bases, with 15 bases remaining between them. The chain's CDR3 is CASSIWGQGGYEQYF. The CDR3 DNA follows: TGTGCCAGTAGTATTTGGGGCCAAGGGGGCTACGAGCAGTACTTC.

This sequence joins TRBV7-9 and TRBJ1-2; D may be TRBD1 (6 bases). Trimming removed 7 bases from V and 6 bases from J, with 24 bases in between. Germline V lookup: CDR1 SEHNR, CDR2 FQNEAQ (reference sequence). This CDR3 has 16 amino acids. The chain's CDR3 is CASNKAGARGYDGYTF. The CDR3 coding sequence is TGTGCCAGCAACAAAGCGGGGGCGAGGGGGTATGATGGCTACACCTTC.

This clone was seen a single time. V usage is TRBV4-2 and J usage is TRBJ2-2; D is uncertain. V was clipped by 1 base and J by 6 bases, with 3 bases between them. Germline CDR1 reads LGHNA; CDR2 reads YNFKEQ. CDR3 length: 12 amino acids. The CDR3 loop is CASSQVAGELFF. In nucleotides, the CDR3 is TGTGCCAGCAGCCAAGTCGCCGGGGAGCTGTTTTTT.

This chain links TRBV4-2 with TRBJ2-4; a weak D match, TRBD1 (5 bases). The V end was cut by 4 bases, the J end by 1 base, with 8 bases between. The germline V gene encodes CDR1 LGHNA and CDR2 YNFKEQ. The CDR3 totals 14 residues. This chain's CDR3 is CASSPGWAKNIQYF. The CDR3 DNA follows: TGTGCCAGCAGCCCAGGGTGGGCCAAAAACATTCAGTACTTC.

V is TRBV5-1 and J is TRBJ1-1; 8 bases are a match to TRBD1. Germline V CDR1 and CDR2: SGHRS, YFSETQ. V shed 4 bases and J 4 bases; nucleotides not matched to a gene: 9. The CDR3 has 15 residues. This CDR3 reads CASSPIPDRGTEAFF. CDR3 coding DNA: TGCGCCAGCAGCCCAATCCCCGACAGGGGCACTGAAGCTTTCTTT.

This clone was picked up one time. The chain has TRBV29-1 and TRBJ1-1, with 9 bases aligning to TRBD1. Germline loops: CDR1 SQVTM, CDR2 ANQGSEA. After removal of 1 base from V and 2 bases from J, the junction contained 8 bases not matched to a gene. The CDR3 is 16 amino acids. The CDR3 loop reads CSVEGRTGAINTEAFF. CDR3 bases: TGCAGCGTTGAAGGCCGGACAGGGGCTATAAACACTGAAGCTTTCTTT. Together with reference TRBV29-1 and TRBJ1-1, the CDR3 gives the full variable domain: SAVISQKPSRDICQRGTSLTIQCQVDSQVTMMFWYRQQPGQSLTLIATANQGSEATYESGFVIDKFPISRPNLTFSTLTVSNMSPEDSSIYLCSVEGRTGAINTEAFFGQGTRLTVV.

This clone occurred a few times. The chain carries TRBV7-9 and TRBJ2-7; TRBD1 agrees at 10 bases. CDR3 length: 16 amino acids. The V segment lost 0 bases and the J segment 5 bases; nucleotides outside the gene matches: 7. Per the germline V gene, CDR1 is SEHNR and CDR2 is FQNEAQ (reference sequence). The CDR3 loop reads CASSLAAGTGEHEQYF. In DNA, the CDR3 is TGTGCCAGCAGCTTAGCGGCCGGGACAGGGGAACACGAGCAGTACTTC.

This chain uses TRBV5-6 with TRBJ2-7; D perhaps matches TRBD2 (6 bases). Per the germline V gene, CDR1 is SGHDT and CDR2 is YYEEEE. This CDR3 region has 15 residues. V was shortened by 2 bases and J by 2 bases, with 14 bases between the two germline ends. The CDR3 coding sequence is TGTGCCAGCAGCTTTTTCGGGACTCCAACCTACGAGCAGTACTTC. The encoded protein is CASSFFGTPTYEQYF.